One and the same sample provided the 31 T cell receptor beta chains below, sequenced in a study of blood T cell repertoires in COVID-19. Clones were sequenced by immunoSEQ multiplex PCR, and TCRdb holds only the in-frame ones, with some missing. Of 380,000 or so clones in the sample, roughly four fifths were seen once. What was sequenced was peripheral blood. These receptors all come from a human donor with acute or convalescent COVID-19. The donor label of this sample is uncertain.

As concerns this clone: The junction does not match germline at one end; this may be a read error. The chain employs TRBV5-5 and TRBJ2-2; TRBD1 matches at 11 bases. There are 12 residues in the CDR3. The V gene's germline CDR1 is SGHKS and CDR2 YYEKEE (reference sequence). CDR3 DNA sequence: TGTGCCAGCAGCCAGGACAGGGGGCGGACCGATTTT. It translates to CASSQDRGRTDF.

The CDR3 region has the DNA TGTGCCAGCAGCCAAGACGTGGGTAGGGGCACTGAAGCTTTCTTT. This translates into CASSQDVGRGTEAFF. This sequence joins TRBV4-2 and TRBJ1-1, with D tentatively TRBD1 (5 bases). Trimming pared 0 bases from V and 4 bases from J, leaving 12 bases between. Germline CDR1 LGHNA, CDR2 YNFKEQ. The CDR3 extends over 15 amino acids.

For the CDR3, the DNA is TGTGCCAGCAGGGCGGGGGGCTGGTACAATGAGCAGTTCTTC. Amino acids: CASRAGGWYNEQFF. This chain links TRBV27 with TRBJ2-1, with 8 nucleotides matching TRBD2. CDR3 length: 14 residues. Trimming removed 6 bases from V and 4 bases from J; junction bases left unmatched: 5. The germline V gene encodes CDR1 MNHEY and CDR2 SMNVEV (reference sequence).

The chain links TRBV19 to TRBJ1-1; 10 bases are a match to TRBD1. V lost 4 bases to trimming and J lost 0 bases; unmatched junction nucleotides: 8. Germline CDR1 and CDR2: LNHDA and SQIVND (reference sequence). CDR3 length: 17 amino acids. The CDR3 spells CASSSRDRGMLNTEAFF. In DNA, the CDR3 is TGTGCCAGTAGTAGCCGGGACAGGGGAATGTTGAACACTGAAGCTTTCTTT. The variable domain in full, with the rest retrieved from reference TRBV19 and TRBJ1-1, is DGGITQSPKYLFRKEGQNVTLSCEQNLNHDAMYWYRQDPGQGLRLIYYSQIVNDFQKGDIAEGYSVSREKKESFPLTVTSAQKNPTAFYLCASSSRDRGMLNTEAFFGQGTRLTVV.

The V call is TRBV6-5, the J call TRBJ1-2; D ambiguous. Looked up from germline, CDR1 is MNHEY and CDR2 is SVGAGI. CDR3 length equals 13 residues. V lost 0 bases, J lost 5 bases, and 7 bases lay in between. The CDR3 DNA sequence: TGTGCCAGCAGTTACTCAGGAGATTATGGCTACACCTTC. Protein: CASSYSGDYGYTF.

Turning to this clone: The sample carries other DNA sequences with the same CDR3. The chain combines TRBV5-1 with TRBJ1-6, with 7 bases aligning to TRBD1. CDR3 length equals 15 residues. Looked up from germline, CDR1 is SGHRS and CDR2 is YFSETQ. The J segment lost 7 bases and the V segment lost 1 base, leaving 5 bases of the junction unmatched. The CDR3 spells CASSLTGTANSPLHF. The CDR3 region has the DNA TGCGCCAGCAGCTTGACCGGGACAGCCAATTCACCCCTCCACTTT.

The J gene is TRBJ1-5, the V gene TRBV6-2 or TRBV6-3; D not resolved. There are 13 residues in the CDR3. Germline CDR1 reads MNHEY; CDR2 reads SVGEGT. V was cut by 4 bases and J by 3 bases, with 7 bases left in between. The CDR3 sequence is CASSWAINQPQHF. The CDR3 region has the DNA TGTGCCAGCAGTTGGGCCATCAATCAGCCCCAGCATTTT.

This chain links TRBV28 with TRBJ1-5; D is unresolved. Trimming removed 3 bases at V and 0 bases at J, with 6 bases between. CDR1 and CDR2 from the germline V gene are MDHEN and SYDVKM. The CDR3 contains 14 residues. CDR3 in amino acids: CASSFLSSNQPQHF. As DNA, the CDR3 is TGTGCCAGCAGTTTTCTGAGTAGCAATCAGCCCCAGCATTTT.

J is TRBJ2-2 and V is TRBV7-9; 8 bases are shared with TRBD1. The germline V gene has CDR1 SEHNR and CDR2 FQNEAQ (reference sequence). CDR3 size: 15 residues. V lost 2 bases to trimming and J lost 5 bases; unmatched junction nucleotides: 4. The CDR3 here is CASSLQGARTGELFF. CDR3 DNA: TGTGCCAGCAGCTTACAGGGGGCGCGGACCGGGGAGCTGTTTTTT.

The chain combines TRBV30 with TRBJ1-4, with 7 bases lining up with TRBD1. CDR3 size: 14 residues. Germline-derived CDR1 and CDR2 are GTSNPN and SVGIG (reference sequence). The trim removed 2 bases at V and 7 bases at J, leaving 7 bases unmatched. For the CDR3, the DNA is TGTGCCTGGAGTAGGGGGCGGTGGATTGAAAAACTGTTTTTT. Protein: CAWSRGRWIEKLFF.

The chain's CDR3 is CSVEEYHRGSGGYTF. The CDR3 nucleotides read TGCAGCGTTGAAGAGTATCACAGGGGGTCGGGTGGCTACACCTTC. The chain employs TRBV29-1 and TRBJ1-2, with 8 bases matching TRBD1. The CDR3 runs 15 residues. The trim removed 0 bases at V and 7 bases at J, leaving 10 bases unmatched. Per germline, CDR1 SQVTM and CDR2 ANQGSEA.

The CDR3 coding sequence is TGTGCCAGCAGCCCAGGGGCAGGGAGGGATCAGCCCCAGCATTTT. Translating it yields CASSPGAGRDQPQHF. The rearrangement joins TRBV7-6 to TRBJ1-5; possibly TRBD1 for D (6 bases). Germline CDR1 reads SGHVS; CDR2 reads FNYEAQ. This CDR3 comprises 15 residues. V shed 5 bases and J shed 5 bases, with 16 bases lying between them.

This chain links TRBV5-5 with TRBJ1-1; weak D call: TRBD1 (6 bases). CDR1 is SGHKS, CDR2 YYEKEE, per germline (reference sequence). The V and J ends lost 2 bases and 3 bases respectively, with 17 bases between them. The CDR3 covers 16 residues. The CDR3 region is CASSFQHRVGDTEAFF. DNA of the CDR3: TGTGCCAGCAGCTTTCAACACAGGGTCGGGGACACTGAAGCTTTCTTT. Supplemented by reference TRBV5-5 and TRBJ1-1, the full variable domain reads DAGVTQSPTHLIKTRGQQVTLRCSPISGHKSVSWYQQVLGQGPQFIFQYYEKEERGRGNFPDRFSARQFPNYSSELNVNALLLGDSALYLCASSFQHRVGDTEAFFGQGTRLTVV.

The chain has TRBV28 and TRBJ1-5, with 9 bases matching TRBD1. Germline V gene lookup returns CDR1 MDHEN and CDR2 SYDVKM. Unmatched junction bases numbered 12, after V lost 6 bases and J lost 3 bases. This CDR3 spans 17 amino acids. CDR3 amino acids: CASRLGQGWGINQPQHF. Written as DNA, the CDR3 is TGTGCCAGCAGGCTAGGACAGGGGTGGGGGATCAATCAGCCCCAGCATTTT.

CDR3 protein: CASRPGTYAEAFF. Written as DNA, the CDR3 is TGTGCCAGCAGACCCGGGACTTACGCTGAAGCTTTCTTT. The chain employs TRBV28 and TRBJ1-1, with TRBD1 as a possible D gene (5 bases). The CDR3 length is 13 residues. The V and J ends lost 6 bases and 6 bases respectively, with 14 bases between them. The V gene's germline CDR1 is MDHEN and CDR2 SYDVKM.

The chain recombines TRBV5-1 with TRBJ1-2; 7 nucleotides align to TRBD1. The CDR3 totals 16 residues. The ends lost 4 bases at V and 4 bases at J; junction bases unmatched: 13. The germline V gene encodes CDR1 SGHRS and CDR2 YFSETQ. Here the CDR3 DNA reads TGCGCCAGCAGCCGTCGACAGGGCTTTACCCCCTATGGCTACACCTTC. Translated: CASSRRQGFTPYGYTF.

The chain carries TRBV28 and TRBJ2-2, with 7 bases identical to TRBD1. The CDR3 length is 16 residues. Germline values: CDR1 MDHEN, CDR2 SYDVKM. With 2 bases clipped from V and 7 bases from J, the junction kept 10 bases outside the gene matches. The CDR3 spells CASSLTGTVGGGELFF. As DNA, the CDR3 is TGTGCCAGCAGTTTAACCGGGACAGTAGGCGGCGGGGAGCTGTTTTTT. The full variable domain, completed using reference TRBV28 and TRBJ2-2, is DVKVTQSSRYLVKRTGEKVFLECVQDMDHENMFWYRQDPGLGLRLIYFSYDVKMKEKGDIPEGYSVSREKKERFSLILESASTNQTSMYLCASSLTGTVGGGELFFGEGSRLTVL.

This sequence joins TRBV6-2 or TRBV6-3 and TRBJ1-1; TRBD1 is a possible D gene (6 bases). CDR3 length: 16 amino acids. Deletions cut 5 bases from V and 11 bases from J, with 27 bases between. Germline V lookup: CDR1 MNHEY, CDR2 SVGEGT. CDR3 sequence (DNA): TGTGCCAGCAGTGACCAGGGGCGGGGGCGCCAGCCTTACGCTTTCTTT. It yields the protein CASSDQGRGRQPYAFF.

This chain links TRBV7-9 with TRBJ2-2; possibly TRBD2 for D (5 bases). There are 17 residues in the CDR3. CDR1 is SEHNR, CDR2 FQNEAQ, per germline (reference sequence). Trimming left V 8 bases short and J 0 bases short, with 19 bases between. The CDR3 nucleotides are TGTGCCAGCGCACCTAGCTCGGGAACAACGAACACCGGGGAGCTGTTTTTT. It yields the protein CASAPSSGTTNTGELFF.

The chain combines TRBV3-1 (or the pseudogene TRBV3-2) with TRBJ1-1; no firm D call. This CDR3 is built from 16 residues. Trimming pared 1 base from V and 5 bases from J, leaving 17 bases between. The V gene's germline CDR1 is LGHDT and CDR2 YNNKEL (reference sequence). CDR3 residues: CASSQVGWGGLTEAFF. CDR3 DNA: TGTGCCAGCAGCCAAGTGGGTTGGGGAGGATTGACTGAAGCTTTCTTT.

The rearrangement links TRBV1 to TRBJ2-1; the table's D call of TRBD2 was not tested on the DNA. TRBV1 corresponds to a pseudogene. The CDR3 has 18 residues. DNA for the CDR3: TGCACCAGCAGCCCGGGGACTAGGAGATTTAAGGGTAACAATGAGCAGTTCTTC. This gives the protein CTSSPGTRRFKGNNEQFF.

The chain has TRBV5-6 and TRBJ2-1; 9 nucleotides align to TRBD2. Germline loops: CDR1 SGHDT, CDR2 YYEEEE. The CDR3 contains 14 residues. V gave up 4 bases and J gave up 8 bases; unmatched junction bases: 7. The CDR3 spells CASSPGQRGDEQFF. The DNA for the CDR3 is TGTGCCAGCAGCCCCGGACAGCGGGGGGATGAGCAGTTCTTC.

CDR3 sequence reads: CASSQGQGRSGELFF. CDR3 nucleotides: TGTGCCAGCAGCCAGGGACAGGGACGGTCCGGGGAGCTGTTTTTT. J is TRBJ2-2 and V is TRBV3-1 (or the pseudogene TRBV3-2); TRBD1 matches at 9 bases. This CDR3 is 15 amino acids long. Trimming removed 3 bases from V and 6 bases from J; junction bases left unmatched: 5. CDR1 is LGHDT, CDR2 YNNKEL, per germline (reference sequence).

The sample holds a few counts of this clone. The identical CDR3 is also encoded by other nucleotide sequences in the sample. This chain links TRBV5-1 with TRBJ2-2; no reliable D call. The CDR3 sequence is 12 residues long. The ends were cut back, 2 bases at V and 5 bases at J, with 4 bases in the middle. Germline V CDR1 and CDR2: SGHRS, YFSETQ. The CDR3 coding sequence is TGCGCCAGCAGCTTCCGGACCGGGGAGCTGTTTTTT. Its translation: CASSFRTGELFF.

This chain links TRBV7-9 with TRBJ1-2; D gene unclear. Germline CDR1 is SEHNR and CDR2 is FQNEAQ (reference sequence). The CDR3 length is 14 residues. V gave up 5 bases and J gave up 1 base, with 11 bases separating them. The CDR3 loop is CASSRAASNYGYTF. The DNA of the CDR3 is TGTGCCAGCAGCCGAGCGGCCAGTAACTATGGCTACACCTTC.

DNA for the CDR3: TGTGCCAGCAGCCCCCGCGTGGAGGCTTGGTCTGAAGCTTTCTTT. Translated, it gives CASSPRVEAWSEAFF. The chain combines TRBV9 with TRBJ1-1, with unresolved D. The CDR3 totals 15 residues. V was pared by 4 bases and J by 6 bases, with 19 bases between. Germline values: CDR1 SGDLS, CDR2 YYNGEE. The complete variable domain, with remaining parts taken from reference TRBV9 and TRBJ1-1, reads DSGVTQTPKHLITATGQRVTLRCSPRSGDLSVYWYQQSLDQGLQFLIQYYNGEERAKGNILERFSAQQFPDLHSELNLSSLELGDSALYFCASSPRVEAWSEAFFGQGTRLTVV.

This rearrangement joins TRBV28 to TRBJ2-2; D perhaps matches TRBD1 (6 bases). The CDR3 is 15 residues long. Germline loops: CDR1 MDHEN, CDR2 SYDVKM. Trimming cost V 4 bases and J 1 base, with 10 bases left between them. In DNA, the CDR3 is TGTGCCAGCAGTTCCTCGACAGGGAACACCGGGGAGCTGTTTTTT. It encodes CASSSSTGNTGELFF.

This clone occurred a few times. The chain joins TRBV5-5 to TRBJ1-5, with D hard to call. Trimming left V 1 base short and J 0 bases short, with 5 bases between. The V gene's germline CDR1 is SGHKS and CDR2 YYEKEE (reference sequence). This CDR3 region has 14 residues. The CDR3 coding sequence is TGTGCCAGCAGCTTGCTGTATAGCAATCAGCCCCAGCATTTT. This translates into CASSLLYSNQPQHF.

The chain combines TRBV18 with TRBJ1-1, with 8 bases aligning to TRBD1. Germline loops: CDR1 KGHSH, CDR2 LQKENI. CDR3 length: 14 residues. V lost 5 bases, J lost 3 bases, and 5 bases stayed unmatched. CDR3 DNA: TGTGCCAGCTCAGTTGGGACAGGCCACACTGAAGCTTTCTTT. This codes for CASSVGTGHTEAFF. Filled out from reference TRBV18 and TRBJ1-1, the complete variable domain reads NAGVMQNPRHLVRRRGQEARLRCSPMKGHSHVYWYRQLPEEGLKFMVYLQKENIIDESGMPKERFSAEFPKEGPSILRIQQVVRGDSAAYFCASSVGTGHTEAFFGQGTRLTVV.

In its sample, this clone was seen once. The chain uses TRBV2 and TRBJ2-1; 9 nucleotides agree with TRBD2. Germline-derived CDR1 and CDR2 are SNHLY and FYNNEI. The V gene end was trimmed by 9 bases and the J gene end by 6 bases; junction bases not matched to a gene: 9. This CDR3 spans 14 amino acids. The CDR3 loop is CARGRSGGPNEQFF. The CDR3 nucleotides read TGTGCCAGAGGGAGGAGCGGGGGGCCCAATGAGCAGTTCTTC.

V usage is TRBV30 and J usage is TRBJ1-3; D call uncertain. Germline CDR1 reads GTSNPN; CDR2 reads SVGIG (reference sequence). Trimming removed 1 base from V and 4 bases from J, with 8 bases in between. There are 13 residues in the CDR3. CDR3 sequence: CAWSGATGNTIYF. The CDR3 DNA reads TGTGCCTGGAGTGGGGCGACAGGAAACACCATATATTTT.